This T cell receptor beta chain was documented in a study of precursors of human CD4 cytotoxic T cells (dated by TCRdb to 2017 to 2018). In the study overall: In total, 15 or so donors contributed CD4+ memory subsets to the bulk TCR-seq analysis. Sequences for both the TCRalpha and TCRbeta chains came out of the TCR-seq analysis of more than 13 donors (table S7).

The sequencer listed for this sample is Illumina MiSeq. In the authors' own workflow: The Shannon-Wiener index, computed in VDJtools, was used to measure repertoire diversity. Expanded TCRbeta clonotypes were defined as those with a clonotype frequency of at least 3. TCRdb reworked the public reads: Q25 trimming with fastp, MiXCR clone assembly, productive beta chains retained. Every distinct CDR3 protein forms one entry, paired with its most common genes and DNA. For this entry, the V and J calls and clone size follow TCRdb and not the study's own pipeline. The sample includes under 600 distinct CDR3 sequences, with approximately 15% observed a single time. The ten largest make up around 17% of the sample. Counted from cysteine to phenylalanine, this CDR3 has 15 amino acids. Only the CDR3 portion is preserved as DNA: 45 bases, with reading frame beginning at the first base. The germline V gene specifies SGHTA as CDR1 and FQGTGA as CDR2. V loses 0 bases at its end and J loses 4 bases; junction bases beyond the gene matches: 2.

A remark on this clonotype: Its recognized antigen is unknown. No much larger clone exists at a distance of one base, and base qualities are not known.

What the study reported, not specific to this receptor: According to the authors, a human observational design cannot definitively establish the direction of differentiation between precursor and effector cells. Only 13 of the 14 donors were included in some of the bulk TCR-seq comparisons, which suggests that not every subset was available for every donor. A larger fraction of IL-7Rhigh TEMRA clonotypes than of TEM or TCM clonotypes was made up of expanded effector clonotypes. Compared with the TCM and TEM subsets, the IL-7Rhigh and IL-7R- TEMRA subsets had more restricted TCR repertoires, marked by lower diversity and more expanded clonotypes.

To test a precursor-effector relationship among CD4 cytotoxic T cells, bulk UMI-based TCR sequencing was performed on four sorted CD4+ memory subsets (TCM, TEM, IL-7Rhigh TEMRA, IL-7R- TEMRA). Cells were obtained from peripheral blood mononuclear cells that had been isolated from human blood. The sequence derives from a human donor in good health. The chain is encoded by TRBV7-3 joined to TRBJ2-3, with TRBD2 matching 9 junction bases. The sample comprised memory CD4+ T cells from blood (PBMCs). The CDR3 in this case is CASSLTSGSADTQYF. The DNA sequence is as follows: TGTGCCAGCAGCTTAACTAGCGGGAGCGCAGATACGCAGTATTTT. With the rest looked up from the reference TRBV7-3 and TRBJ2-3 genes rather than sequenced, the full variable domain is GAGVSQTPSNKVTEKGKYVELRCDPISGHTALYWYRQSLGQGPEFLIYFQGTGAADDSGLPNDRFFAVRPEGSVSTLKIQRTERGDSAVYLCASSLTSGSADTQYFGPGTRLTVL.